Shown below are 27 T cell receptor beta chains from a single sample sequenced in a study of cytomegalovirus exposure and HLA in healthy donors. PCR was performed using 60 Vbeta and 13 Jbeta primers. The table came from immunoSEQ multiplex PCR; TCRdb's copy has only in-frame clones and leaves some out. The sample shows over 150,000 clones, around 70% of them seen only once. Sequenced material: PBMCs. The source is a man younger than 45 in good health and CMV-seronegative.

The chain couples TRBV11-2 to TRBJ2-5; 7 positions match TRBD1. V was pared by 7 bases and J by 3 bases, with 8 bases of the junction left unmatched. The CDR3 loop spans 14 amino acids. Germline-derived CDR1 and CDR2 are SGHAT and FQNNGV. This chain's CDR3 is CASNTGTDKETQYF. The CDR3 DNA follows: TGTGCCAGCAACACCGGGACAGACAAAGAGACCCAGTACTTC.

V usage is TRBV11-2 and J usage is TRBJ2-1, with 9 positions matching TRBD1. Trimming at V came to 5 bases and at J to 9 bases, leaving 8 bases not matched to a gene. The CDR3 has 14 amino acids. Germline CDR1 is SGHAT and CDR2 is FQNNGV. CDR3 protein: CASSEGQGRSEQFF. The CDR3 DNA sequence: TGTGCCAGCAGCGAGGGACAGGGTAGGTCTGAGCAGTTCTTC.

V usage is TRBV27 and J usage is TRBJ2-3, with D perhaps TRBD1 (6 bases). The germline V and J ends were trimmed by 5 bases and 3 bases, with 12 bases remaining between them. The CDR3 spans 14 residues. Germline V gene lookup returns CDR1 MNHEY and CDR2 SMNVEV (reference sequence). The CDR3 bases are TGTGCCAGCAGTCGACAGGTCGATACAGATACGCAGTATTTT. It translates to CASSRQVDTDTQYF.

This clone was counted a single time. The chain's CDR3 is CASSLGSGVADTQYF. The CDR3 DNA is TGCGCCAGCAGCTTGGGTAGCGGGGTGGCAGATACGCAGTATTTT. The rearrangement links TRBV5-1 to TRBJ2-3, with TRBD2 matching 8 bases. The CDR3 contains 15 residues. Germline V lookup: CDR1 SGHRS, CDR2 YFSETQ. V shed 0 bases, J shed 4 bases, and the junction held 4 bases outside the gene matches.

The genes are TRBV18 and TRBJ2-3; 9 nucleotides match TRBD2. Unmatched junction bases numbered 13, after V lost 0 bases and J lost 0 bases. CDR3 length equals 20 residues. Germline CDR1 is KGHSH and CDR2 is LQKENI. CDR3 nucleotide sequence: TGTGCCAGCTCACCACCACAAGGGGAACTAGCGGGTTACAGCACAGATACGCAGTATTTT. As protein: CASSPPQGELAGYSTDTQYF.

This CDR3 is CASSARDYRNTGELFF. The CDR3 DNA follows: TGTGCCAGCAGCGCCCGGGACTACAGAAACACCGGGGAGCTGTTTTTT. The J gene is TRBJ2-2, the V gene TRBV5-8, with TRBD2 matching 7 bases. The CDR3 loop spans 16 amino acids. Trimming cost V 4 bases and J 2 bases; bases outside gene matches: 8. Germline CDR1 reads SGHTS; CDR2 reads YDEGEE.

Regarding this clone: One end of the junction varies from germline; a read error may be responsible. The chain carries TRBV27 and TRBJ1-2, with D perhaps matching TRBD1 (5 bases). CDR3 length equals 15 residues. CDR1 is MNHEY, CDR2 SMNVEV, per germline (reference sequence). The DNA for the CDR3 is TGTGCCAGCAGTTCCGGGGGGACCTCGAACTATGGCTACCCCTTC. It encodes CASSSGGTSNYGYPF.

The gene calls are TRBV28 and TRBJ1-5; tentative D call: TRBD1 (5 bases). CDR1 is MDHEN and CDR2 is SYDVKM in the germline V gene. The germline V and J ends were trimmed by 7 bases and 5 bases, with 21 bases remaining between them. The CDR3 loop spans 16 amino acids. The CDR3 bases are TGTGCCAGCATCCCTCAGGGTCTTCCCTTTGATCAGCCCCAGCATTTT. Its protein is CASIPQGLPFDQPQHF.

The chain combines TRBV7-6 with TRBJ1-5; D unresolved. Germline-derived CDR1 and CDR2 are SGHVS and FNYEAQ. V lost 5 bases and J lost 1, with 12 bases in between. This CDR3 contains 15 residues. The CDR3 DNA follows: TGTGCCAGCAGCCCGACGGGAGGCAGCAATCAGCCCCAGCATTTT. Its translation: CASSPTGGSNQPQHF. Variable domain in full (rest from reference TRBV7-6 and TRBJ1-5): GAGVSQSPRYKVTKRGQDVALRCDPISGHVSLYWYRQALGQGPEFLTYFNYEAQQDKSGLPNDRFSAERPEGSISTLTIQRTEQRDSAMYRCASSPTGGSNQPQHFGDGTRLSIL.

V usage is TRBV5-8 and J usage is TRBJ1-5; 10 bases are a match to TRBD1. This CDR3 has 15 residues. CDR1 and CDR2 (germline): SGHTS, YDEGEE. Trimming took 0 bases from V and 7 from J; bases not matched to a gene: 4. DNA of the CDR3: TGTGCCAGCAGCTTGGGACAGGGGGCCACCCAGCCCCAGCATTTT. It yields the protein CASSLGQGATQPQHF. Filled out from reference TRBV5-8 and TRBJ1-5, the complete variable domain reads EAGVTQSPTHLIKTRGQQATLRCSPISGHTSVYWYQQALGLGLQFLLWYDEGEERNRGNFPPRFSGRQFPNYSSELNVNALELEDSALYLCASSLGQGATQPQHFGDGTRLSIL.

CDR3 protein: CASSFHGDYNEQFF. The CDR3 DNA follows: TGTGCCAGCAGTTTTCACGGGGACTACAATGAGCAGTTCTTC. The chain carries TRBV28 and TRBJ2-1; D might be TRBD2 (5 bases). CDR3 size: 14 residues. V was trimmed by 3 bases and J by 3 bases, leaving 9 bases between them. The germline V gene has CDR1 MDHEN and CDR2 SYDVKM. The variable domain in full, with the rest retrieved from reference TRBV28 and TRBJ2-1, is DVKVTQSSRYLVKRTGEKVFLECVQDMDHENMFWYRQDPGLGLRLIYFSYDVKMKEKGDIPEGYSVSREKKERFSLILESASTNQTSMYLCASSFHGDYNEQFFGPGTRLTVL.

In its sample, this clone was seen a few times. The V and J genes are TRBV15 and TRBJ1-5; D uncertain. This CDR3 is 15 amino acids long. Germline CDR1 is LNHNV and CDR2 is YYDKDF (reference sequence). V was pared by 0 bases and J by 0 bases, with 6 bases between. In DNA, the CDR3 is TGTGCCACCAGCAGAGAACGGTATAGCAATCAGCCCCAGCATTTT. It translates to CATSRERYSNQPQHF.

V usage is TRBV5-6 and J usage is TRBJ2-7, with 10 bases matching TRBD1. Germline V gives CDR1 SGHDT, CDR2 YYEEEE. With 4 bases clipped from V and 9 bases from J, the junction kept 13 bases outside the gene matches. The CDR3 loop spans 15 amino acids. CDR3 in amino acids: CASSLLDRGKRGQYF. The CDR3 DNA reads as TGTGCCAGCAGCCTCCTGGACAGGGGGAAAAGGGGGCAGTACTTC.

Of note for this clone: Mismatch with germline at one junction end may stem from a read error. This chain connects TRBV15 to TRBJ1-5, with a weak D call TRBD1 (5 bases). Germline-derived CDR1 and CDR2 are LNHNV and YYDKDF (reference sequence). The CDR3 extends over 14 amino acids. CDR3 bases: TGTGCCACCAGAGGGGCGGGAGGGAATCAGCCCCAGAATTTT. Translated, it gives CATRGAGGNQPQNF.

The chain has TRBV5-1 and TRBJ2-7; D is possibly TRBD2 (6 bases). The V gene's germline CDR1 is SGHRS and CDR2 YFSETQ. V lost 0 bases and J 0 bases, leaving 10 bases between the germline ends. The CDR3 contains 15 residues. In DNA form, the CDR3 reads TGCGCCAGCAGCTTGGGGGACTGGAGCTCCTACGAGCAGTACTTC. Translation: CASSLGDWSSYEQYF.

CDR3 region: CASGQGNNEQFF. The CDR3 DNA reads TGTGCCAGCGGACAGGGGAACAATGAGCAGTTCTTC. V gene TRBV19 combines with J gene TRBJ2-1, with TRBD1 matching over 9 bases. The CDR3 runs to 12 residues. The V segment lost 9 bases and the J segment 5 bases; nucleotides outside the gene matches: 2. Per germline, CDR1 LNHDA and CDR2 SQIVND (reference sequence).

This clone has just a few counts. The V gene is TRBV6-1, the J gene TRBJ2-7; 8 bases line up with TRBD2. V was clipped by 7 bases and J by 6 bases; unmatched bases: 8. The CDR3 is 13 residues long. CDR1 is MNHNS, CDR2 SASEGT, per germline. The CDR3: CASIGGGNGEQYF. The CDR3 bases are TGTGCCAGCATCGGCGGGGGGAACGGCGAGCAGTACTTC.

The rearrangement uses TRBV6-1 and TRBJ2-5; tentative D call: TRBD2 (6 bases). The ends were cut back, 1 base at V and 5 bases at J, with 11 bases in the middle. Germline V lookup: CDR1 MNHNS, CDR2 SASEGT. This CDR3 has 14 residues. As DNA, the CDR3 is TGTGCCAGCAGTGAAGGGCGTGGGAGGGAGACCCAGTACTTC. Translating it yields CASSEGRGRETQYF.

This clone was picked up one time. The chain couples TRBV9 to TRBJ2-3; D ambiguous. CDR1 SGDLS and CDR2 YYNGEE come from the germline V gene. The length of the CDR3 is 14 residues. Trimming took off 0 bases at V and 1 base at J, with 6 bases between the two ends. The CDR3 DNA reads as TGTGCCAGCAGCGTAGTATATGGCACAGATACGCAGTATTTT. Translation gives CASSVVYGTDTQYF.

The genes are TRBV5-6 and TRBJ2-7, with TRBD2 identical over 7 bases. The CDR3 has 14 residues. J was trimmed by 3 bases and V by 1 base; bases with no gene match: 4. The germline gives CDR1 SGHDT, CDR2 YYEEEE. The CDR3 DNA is TGTGCCAGCAGCTTGTGGCGCGGGGGCTACGAGCAGTACTTC. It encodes CASSLWRGGYEQYF.

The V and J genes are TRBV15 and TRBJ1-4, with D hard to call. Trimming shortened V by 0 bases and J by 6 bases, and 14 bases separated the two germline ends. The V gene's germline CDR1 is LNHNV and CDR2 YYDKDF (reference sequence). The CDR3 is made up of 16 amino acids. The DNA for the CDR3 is TGTGCCACCAGCAGAGATGGGCCCCGGAGGGATGAAAAACTGTTTTTT. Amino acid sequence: CATSRDGPRRDEKLFF.

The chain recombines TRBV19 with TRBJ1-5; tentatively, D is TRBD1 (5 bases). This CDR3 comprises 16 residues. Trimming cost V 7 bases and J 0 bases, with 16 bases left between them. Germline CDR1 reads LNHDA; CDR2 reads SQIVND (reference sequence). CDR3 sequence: CASTSSGGNSNQPQHF. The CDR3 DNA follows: TGTGCCAGTACCTCATCGGGGGGAAATAGCAATCAGCCCCAGCATTTT.

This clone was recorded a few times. The CDR3 spells CASSLQGNEQYF. The CDR3 region has the DNA TGTGCCAGCAGCTTACAGGGTAACGAGCAGTACTTC. The J gene is TRBJ2-7, the V gene TRBV5-6, with D possibly matching TRBD1 (6 bases). CDR1 is SGHDT, CDR2 YYEEEE, per germline. The V and J ends lost 2 bases and 5 bases respectively, with 8 bases between them. The CDR3 has 12 residues. The full variable domain, its missing parts supplied by reference TRBV5-6 and TRBJ2-7, is DAGVTQSPTHLIKTRGQQVTLRCSPKSGHDTVSWYQQALGQGPQFIFQYYEEEERQRGNFPDRFSGHQFPNYSSELNVNALLLGDSALYLCASSLQGNEQYFGPGTRLTVT.

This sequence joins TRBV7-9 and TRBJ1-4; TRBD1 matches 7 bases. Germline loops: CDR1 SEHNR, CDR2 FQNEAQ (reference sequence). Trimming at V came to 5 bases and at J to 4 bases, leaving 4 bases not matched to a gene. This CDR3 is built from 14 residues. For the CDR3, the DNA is TGTGCCAGCAGCCTGGGACAGATTAATGAAAAACTGTTTTTT. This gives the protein CASSLGQINEKLFF.

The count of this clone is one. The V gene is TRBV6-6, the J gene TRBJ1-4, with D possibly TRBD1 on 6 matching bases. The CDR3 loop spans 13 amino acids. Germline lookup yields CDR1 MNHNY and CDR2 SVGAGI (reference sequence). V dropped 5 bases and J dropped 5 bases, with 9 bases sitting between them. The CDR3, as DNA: TGTGCCAGCAGTAGGACAGCAAATGAAAAACTGTTTTTT. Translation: CASSRTANEKLFF.

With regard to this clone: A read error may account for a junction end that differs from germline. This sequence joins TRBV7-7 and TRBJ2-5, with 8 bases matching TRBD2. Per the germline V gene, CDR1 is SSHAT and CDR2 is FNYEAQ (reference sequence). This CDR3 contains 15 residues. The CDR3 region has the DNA TGTGCTAGCAGCCTAGAACGGGAGGGGGTAGAGACCCAGTACTTC. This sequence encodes CASSLEREGVETQYF.

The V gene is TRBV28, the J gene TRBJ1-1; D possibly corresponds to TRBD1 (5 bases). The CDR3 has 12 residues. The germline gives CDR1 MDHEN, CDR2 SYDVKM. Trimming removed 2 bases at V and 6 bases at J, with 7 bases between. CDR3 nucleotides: TGTGCCAGCAGTTTACAGGGTTCTGAAGCTTTCTTT. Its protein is CASSLQGSEAFF.